The 15 T cell receptor beta chains below come from one sample, sequenced in a study of molecular identifiers for immune sequencing clone quantification. TCRdb passed the PCR reads through MiXCR, listing each CDR3 protein once. The sample carries around 460,000 distinct CDR3 sequences, over 20% recorded once. The sequenced sample consisted of naive CD8+ T cells from blood, with Jurkat cell RNA spiked in. Subset of the sample: FACS-sorted CD8+CD4-CCR7+CD45RA+ naive T cells. The source is a human donor in good health. Some libraries in this study had Jurkat cell RNA spiked in.

This clonotype was detected many times. The chain recombines TRBV29-1 with TRBJ1-2; no definite D call. The V gene's germline CDR1 is SQVTM and CDR2 ANQGSEA. Deletions cut 5 bases from V and 2 bases from J, with 27 bases between. The CDR3 sequence is 18 residues long. The CDR3 DNA follows: TGCAGCGTTTGGAACGACGAGAGTCCGGAGTTACCCAACTATGGCTACACCTTC. Translation: CSVWNDESPELPNYGYTF.

As for this clonotype: Germline is not matched at one junction end, which may reflect a read error. The genes are TRBV6-2 or TRBV6-3 and TRBJ2-7; possibly TRBD1 for D (5 bases). Germline lookup yields CDR1 MNHEY and CDR2 SVGEGT. The length of the CDR3 is 16 residues. The CDR3 bases are TGTGCCTGCAGCCCCGCTTGGACATCCTTAACCTACGAGCAGTACTTC. Translation: CACSPAWTSLTYEQYF.

This clonotype was seen only once. This clone may be a read error of a much larger clone one base away. The chain joins TRBV12-3 or TRBV12-4 to TRBJ1-3, with 7 bases matching TRBD1. This CDR3 region has 20 residues. This CDR3 reads CTSSLGGTVGRGGSGNTIYF. The CDR3 DNA follows: TGTACCAGCAGTTTAGGAGGGACAGTGGGAAGAGGTGGTTCTGGAAACACCATATATTTT.

This clonotype was detected ten times or more. In DNA, the CDR3 is TGTGCCAGCAGAGCAAGTCAGGGGGCTGCAGATACGCAGTATTTT. Its protein is CASRASQGAADTQYF. This chain links TRBV6-5 with TRBJ2-3; TRBD1 agrees at 8 bases. With V trimmed by 6 bases and J by 4 bases, 9 bases remained unmatched. CDR1 is MNHEY and CDR2 is SVGAGI in the germline V gene. The CDR3 totals 15 residues.

The chain couples TRBV14 to TRBJ1-3; D gene ambiguous. The germline V and J ends were trimmed by 1 base and 8 bases, with 12 bases remaining between them. This CDR3 has 14 residues. The V gene's germline CDR1 is SGHDN and CDR2 FVKESK. This CDR3 is CASSQGWGSDTIYF. The CDR3 DNA sequence: TGTGCCAGCAGCCAAGGCTGGGGTTCTGACACCATATATTTT.

Of note for this clonotype: The conserved final phenylalanine or tryptophan is absent from the CDR3, which likely points to a read error. The chain uses TRBV7-2 and TRBJ2-7, with 7 bases that match TRBD2. J was trimmed by 4 bases and V by 1 base; bases with no gene match: 4. The CDR3 is 14 residues long. Germline values: CDR1 SGHTA, CDR2 FQGNSA. The CDR3: CASSLGGGSYEQYL. Here the CDR3 DNA reads TGTGCCAGCAGCTTAGGGGGGGGTTCTTACGAGCAGTACCTC.

This clonotype was seen at least ten times. The chain links TRBV20-1 to TRBJ2-4; D is undetermined. This CDR3 comprises 15 residues. With 0 bases removed from V and 0 bases from J, the gap between germline ends came to 9 bases. Germline loops: CDR1 DFQATT, CDR2 SNEGSKA (reference sequence). This chain's CDR3 is CSARDSSAAKNIQYF. CDR3 bases: TGCAGTGCTAGAGACAGCAGTGCAGCCAAAAACATTCAGTACTTC.

The table lists this clonotype with many counts. The V call is TRBV20-1, the J call TRBJ1-3; D not resolved. The CDR3 runs to 14 residues. Deletions cut 3 bases from V and 2 bases from J, with 11 bases between. The germline gives CDR1 DFQATT, CDR2 SNEGSKA (reference sequence). CDR3 DNA sequence: TGCAGTGCTAGGGCCAGGAATACTGGAAACACCATATATTTT. Its protein product is CSARARNTGNTIYF.

The chain joins TRBV25-1 to TRBJ2-5, with 7 bases lining up with TRBD2. The V gene's germline CDR1 is MGHDK and CDR2 SYGVNS. Trimming at V came to 6 bases and at J to 5 bases, leaving 9 bases not matched to a gene. CDR3 length: 14 amino acids. The CDR3 DNA reads TGTGCCAGCAGCCTTCGTGGGGGGGGGGAGACCCAGTACTTC. Translated: CASSLRGGGETQYF.

This clonotype has a handful of counts. The CDR3 nucleotides read TGTGCCAGCAGCCAAGAAGTAGGCACCTCCTACGAGCAGTACTTC. It yields the protein CASSQEVGTSYEQYF. The rearrangement links TRBV14 to TRBJ2-7; D gene unclear. The germline V and J ends were trimmed by 0 bases and 0 bases, with 9 bases remaining between them. Germline V lookup: CDR1 SGHDN, CDR2 FVKESK. The CDR3 loop spans 15 amino acids.

This clonotype was counted between two and nine times. The V and J genes are TRBV12-3 or TRBV12-4 and TRBJ2-1, with TRBD2 identical over 8 bases. The CDR3 consists of 16 residues. Trimming cost V 4 bases and J 5 bases; bases outside gene matches: 10. The CDR3 here is CASSSVPGGPHNEQFF. The DNA for the CDR3 is TGTGCCAGCAGTTCAGTTCCGGGGGGGCCTCACAATGAGCAGTTCTTC.

The J gene is TRBJ2-1, the V gene TRBV11-2; no clear D gene. With 1 base removed from V and 3 bases from J, the gap between germline ends came to 7 bases. CDR1 and CDR2 (germline): SGHAT, FQNNGV. The CDR3 length is 14 residues. The DNA of the CDR3 is TGTGCCAGCAGCTTAGGTCCGAACTACAATGAGCAGTTCTTC. Its translation: CASSLGPNYNEQFF.

This clonotype was seen many times. The chain joins TRBV4-3 to TRBJ2-2; 9 bases fit TRBD1. The CDR3 runs 18 residues. Germline trimming cut 0 bases from V and 0 bases from J; bases unmatched to any gene: 5. Germline V CDR1 and CDR2: LGHNA, YSLEER. CDR3 region: CASSQDHTGGPNTGELFF. The CDR3 bases are TGCGCCAGCAGCCAAGACCATACAGGGGGCCCGAACACCGGGGAGCTGTTTTTT.

In its sample, this clonotype was seen many times. This chain links TRBV27 with TRBJ1-4, with D possibly matching TRBD1 (6 bases). The CDR3 consists of 16 residues. Germline CDR1 reads MNHEY; CDR2 reads SMNVEV (reference sequence). Trimming removed 2 bases at V and 9 bases at J, with 19 bases between. This CDR3 is CASSLVSVQGPKKLFF. The CDR3 DNA sequence: TGTGCCAGCAGTTTAGTTTCCGTACAGGGACCTAAAAAACTGTTTTTT.

The sample holds many counts of this clonotype. V is TRBV29-1 and J is TRBJ2-3; 8 nucleotides agree with TRBD1. V lost 7 bases to trimming and J lost 4 bases; unmatched junction nucleotides: 7. Germline CDR1 reads SQVTM; CDR2 reads ANQGSEA. This CDR3 has 13 amino acids. The CDR3 here is CSAHVQGADTQYF. The CDR3 nucleotides read TGCAGCGCCCACGTACAGGGGGCAGATACGCAGTATTTT.